This is a list of T cell receptor beta chains from one sample in a study of blood T cell repertoires in COVID-19. Profiled with immunoSEQ multiplex PCR; TCRdb holds only in-frame clones, not every one. This sample has roughly 120,000 clones, with more than 65% found just once. What was sequenced was peripheral blood. The receptors originated from a woman older than 75 with active or convalescent COVID-19. Each CDR3 is given without its conserved first and last residue. A D gene is named only where the DNA matches it firmly. Expanded clones get a size class; other rows say once, few or many, or leave the size out.

.	.	11	TRBV5-4	TRBJ1-1	ASSLVRVGEAF
TRBD1	.	12	TRBV18	TRBJ2-1	ASSQTGVRGEQF
.	.	14	TRBV19	TRBJ2-1	ASSIGRGLAYNEQF
.	.	10	TRBV10-2	TRBJ2-5	ASSDLQETQY
TRBD1	.	13	TRBV11-2	TRBJ2-5	ASSLGDRVLETQY
TRBD2	.	11	TRBV3-1/TRBV3-2	TRBJ2-3	ASSLAGADTQY
TRBD1	.	11	TRBV6-5	TRBJ1-2	ASSTTGTYGYT
.	many	13	TRBV28	TRBJ2-3	ASSLSGRLLDTQY
.	.	12	TRBV5-1	TRBJ2-5	ASSLAQGSETQY
.	medium-sized	12	TRBV6-6	TRBJ2-1	AGGPASSYNEQF
.	.	13	TRBV10-1	TRBJ1-4	ASSGPGRGTEKLF
TRBD2	.	15	TRBV11-2	TRBJ2-1	ASSRVPGTSSYNEQF
TRBD1	.	13	TRBV2	TRBJ1-5	ASSEEGGRGQPQH
.	.	15	TRBV15	TRBJ2-5	ATSSHYEAGLQETQY
TRBD1	.	14	TRBV18	TRBJ2-3	ASSPTSGTGLGGQY
.	.	10	TRBV6-5	TRBJ1-1	ASSLDRSEAF
.	few	14	TRBV5-1	TRBJ1-5	ASSLEGDFRNQPQH
TRBD2	few	12	TRBV6-6	TRBJ2-2	ASSYGGGTGELF
TRBD2	once	15	TRBV9	TRBJ2-1	ASSVGLAGGPWNEQF
.	.	13	TRBV11-3	TRBJ1-6	ASRIGSSYNSPLH
.	few	12	TRBV10-1	TRBJ2-5	ASSNGGAGETQY
TRBD1	once	13	TRBV9	TRBJ2-5	ASSVRWTGQETQY
.	.	11	TRBV21-1	TRBJ2-1	ASIWDWDNEQF
.	.	16	TRBV10-3	TRBJ1-2	AIGFRGGSSRANYGYT
TRBD2	.	13	TRBV15	TRBJ2-1	ATSRASGGVGEQF
TRBD1	.	11	TRBV11-3	TRBJ1-6	ASSLNRGSPLH
TRBD1	.	12	TRBV28	TRBJ2-7	ASSLGTGSYEQY
.	few	12	TRBV6-2/TRBV6-3	TRBJ1-2	ASSRKRENYGYT
TRBD2	.	14	TRBV4-1	TRBJ2-7	ASSQAFRTSGYEQY
.	.	11	TRBV9	TRBJ2-3	ASSVGIPDTQY
TRBD1	.	14	TRBV11-1	TRBJ2-7	ASSRLGQAPSYEQY
.	.	10	TRBV3-1/TRBV3-2	TRBJ2-7	ASSQVSGEQY
.	.	13	TRBV5-1	TRBJ2-3	ASSFGDFTRDTQY
.	.	10	TRBV7-9	TRBJ1-5	ASIAEAGPQH
.	.	10	TRBV29-1	TRBJ2-7	SVAGQTYEQY
.	.	13	TRBV5-4	TRBJ2-7	ASSLGGQGSYEQY
TRBD1	.	11	TRBV19	TRBJ2-3	ASSIFAERGLY
.	.	11	TRBV7-2	TRBJ1-2	ASSSRGGDGYT
.	once	11	TRBV5-4	TRBJ2-1	ASSLLLAHEQF
.	.	13	TRBV9	TRBJ2-3	ASSENHRVTDTQY
TRBD2	.	12	TRBV19	TRBJ2-5	ASSGTSGTGTQY
TRBD2	.	11	TRBV20-1	TRBJ2-7	SASLSLAGEQY
TRBD2	once	15	TRBV2	TRBJ2-7	ASSETLGIAGRYEQY
.	.	11	TRBV7-3	TRBJ1-2	ASSRKDRGGYT
TRBD1	once	11	TRBV5-5	TRBJ2-5	ASSDRGRGTQY
.	.	12	TRBV5-4	TRBJ1-1	ASSLTRLNTEAF
TRBD1	.	13	TRBV14	TRBJ2-7	ASSQLGTGLYEQY
.	.	13	TRBV19	TRBJ1-5	ASRQGRGSNQPQH
TRBD1	.	17	TRBV9	TRBJ1-2	ASSVGNRAGGLGNYGYT
.	many	12	TRBV6-5	TRBJ1-1	ASSSRDENTEAF
TRBD2	.	16	TRBV5-1	TRBJ2-1	ASSTGTSGRASYNEQF
TRBD1	once	14	TRBV4-1	TRBJ1-6	ASSQRQGARNSPLH
TRBD1	once	13	TRBV7-8	TRBJ2-3	ASSLMDRVADTQY
.	.	14	TRBV14	TRBJ1-4	ASSDHRVGLGEKLF
TRBD1	.	11	TRBV7-3	TRBJ2-5	ASSLLQGETQY
.	.	14	TRBV27	TRBJ2-7	ASSLSRPKTAYEQY
TRBD2	few	13	TRBV27	TRBJ2-2	ASSWGLAKTGELF